Sequencing of this TCR beta chain was carried out in a study of regulatory T cells in long-lasting Graves disease. This CDR3 is built from 15 residues. V was clipped by 7 bases and J by 7 bases, with 22 bases between them. Germline V gene lookup returns CDR1 MNHNS and CDR2 SASEGT. The table lists this clonotype with a few counts. Arm-PCR of CDR3 regions and iRepertoire HTBI primers were used to build TCR beta libraries. TCRdb called the multiplex PCR reads again in MiXCR, with one record for every CDR3 protein. The profile shows approximately 470,000 distinct CDR3 sequences, 15% to 20% of them singletons. Described time point: newly diagnosed GD, antithyroid drugs for less than 3 months. The authors made the TCR library using RNA they extracted from PBMCs. These data were likewise used in another study, on T cells in Graves' hyperthyroidism and ophthalmopathy. As that report states: Before onset, by a median of around 6.4 months, the model predicted ophthalmopathy.

The sample consisted of peripheral blood mononuclear cells (PBMCs), taken at new diagnosis, from a patient treated with antithyroid drugs. The receptor's source is a man aged 40-50 years with Graves disease. V is TRBV6-1 and J is TRBJ2-5; a possible D gene is TRBD1 (9 bases). The CDR3 sequence is CASTSGGQGAGTQYF. The CDR3 DNA reads as TGTGCCAGCACGAGCGGGGGACAGGGAGCGGGGACCCAGTACTTC.